Listed below are T cell receptor beta chains from one sample, sequenced in a study of T cell changes during pregnancy in multiple sclerosis. Assay: immunoSEQ multiplex PCR; the TCRdb copy retains only in-frame clones and omits some. The table lists about 64,000 clones, 90% to 97% of them singletons. The input for sequencing was CD8+ T cells from peripheral blood mononuclear cells, taken after pregnancy. These receptors all come from a female donor with multiple sclerosis, enrolled in a pregnancy study. Both conserved end residues are part of each CDR3. D genes are given only for firm matches.

J: TRBJ2-1; D: TRBD2; V: TRBV7-6; DNA: TGTGCCAGCAGCTTAATTAGCGGGGCGACCGACGAGCAGTTCTTC; CDR3: CASSLISGATDEQFF
J: TRBJ2-3; D: TRBD2; V: TRBV11-2; DNA: TGTGCCAGCAGCACAAATAGCGGGAGGGCCACAGATACGCAGTATTTT; CDR3: CASSTNSGRATDTQYF
J: TRBJ1-2; D: NA; V: TRBV20-1; DNA: TGCAAAGCGGGTGGCTACACCTTC; CDR3: CKAGGYTF
J: TRBJ2-5; D: TRBD1; V: TRBV7-7; DNA: TGTGCTAGCAGCTTACGGACAGGCATTAAGGAGACCCAGTACTTC; CDR3: CASSLRTGIKETQYF
J: TRBJ2-1; D: TRBD1; V: TRBV29-1; DNA: TGCAGCGTAAACAGGGGGCGCATGACCAATGAGCAGTTCTTC; CDR3: CSVNRGRMTNEQFF
J: TRBJ2-5; D: TRBD2; V: TRBV5-1; DNA: TGCGCCAGCAGCTTGGCCAAGGGACTAGCGGGGCAAGAGACCCAGTACTTC; CDR3: CASSLAKGLAGQETQYF
J: TRBJ1-5; D: TRBD1; V: TRBV29-1; DNA: TGCAGCGTTGGGGGACAGGGAAGCAATCAGCCCCAGCATTTT; CDR3: CSVGGQGSNQPQHF
J: TRBJ2-1; D: TRBD2; V: TRBV30; DNA: TGTGCCTGGAGTTTGACCCCCGGGACTAGCGGGACCTCCTACAATGAGCAGTTCTTC; CDR3: CAWSLTPGTSGTSYNEQFF
J: TRBJ2-3; D: TRBD1; V: TRBV4-1; DNA: TGCGCCAGCAGCCAAGAGGGACAGGGGACGGATACGCAGTATTTT; CDR3: CASSQEGQGTDTQYF
J: TRBJ2-1; D: NA; V: TRBV13; DNA: TGTGCCAGCAGCTTAGGACTAGAGGATGAGCAGTTCTTC; CDR3: CASSLGLEDEQFF
J: TRBJ2-1; D: TRBD2; V: TRBV28; DNA: TGTGCCAGCAGTTTCCCCAAGCGGGATCCCAACAATGAGCAGTTCTTC; CDR3: CASSFPKRDPNNEQFF
J: TRBJ2-1; D: NA; V: TRBV11-3; DNA: TGTGCCAGCAGCCCCCCAGGGCGGACCGTCCAGTTCTTC; CDR3: CASSPPGRTVQFF
J: TRBJ2-2; D: TRBD2; V: TRBV7-6; DNA: TGTGCCAGCAGCTTAGCGGGCGGGAGCAACACCGGGGAGCTGTTTTTT; CDR3: CASSLAGGSNTGELFF
J: TRBJ2-5; D: TRBD1; V: TRBV10-3; DNA: TGTGCCATCAGTGAGTCAGGGGGCGTTGAGACCCAGTACTTC; CDR3: CAISESGGVETQYF
J: TRBJ2-5; D: TRBD2; V: TRBV7-9; DNA: TGTGCCAGCAGCGGGACTAGCGGGAGGAACCAAGAGACCCAGTACTTC; CDR3: CASSGTSGRNQETQYF
J: TRBJ2-7; D: TRBD2; V: TRBV2; DNA: TGTGCCAGCAGTGAAGAAGCGGGAGTGTTGGAGCAGTACTTC; CDR3: CASSEEAGVLEQYF
J: TRBJ2-7; D: NA; V: TRBV9; DNA: TGTGCCAGCAGCGCTACACAGGGTTTGAACCTCTACGAGCAGTACTTC; CDR3: CASSATQGLNLYEQYF
J: TRBJ2-7; D: TRBD1; V: TRBV5-6; DNA: TGTGCCAGCAGCAATCCTAGGACAGGGATAAGCTCCTACGAGCAGTACTTC; CDR3: CASSNPRTGISSYEQYF
J: TRBJ1-5; D: NA; V: TRBV4-3; DNA: TGCGCCAGCAGCCAAGAGGCCGGGAGCAATCAGCCCCAGCATTTT; CDR3: CASSQEAGSNQPQHF